The 4 T cell receptor beta chains reported below all come from one sample, sequenced in a study of blood T cells in healthy people across ages. Through a sample-barcoded 5' primer and a J-beta primer mix, a second PCR was run for roughly 6 to 12 cycles. Each CDR3 protein is one row after TCRdb ran MiXCR on the 5' RACE reads. The sample contains about 650,000 distinct CDR3 sequences, 32% of which appear only once. Sequenced: blood. The receptors here all came from a woman over 75 in good health.

V gene TRBV20-1 combines with J gene TRBJ2-1; D is uncertain. The germline gives CDR1 DFQATT, CDR2 SNEGSKA (reference sequence). The V gene lost 6 bases and the J gene lost 3 bases, with 18 bases spanning the gap. The CDR3 covers 15 residues. The CDR3 reads CSALSEVKGYNEQFF. The CDR3 nucleotides are TGCAGTGCCCTAAGCGAGGTCAAGGGCTACAATGAGCAGTTCTTC.

V gene TRBV10-2 combines with J gene TRBJ2-2; D is uncertain. CDR3 length equals 13 residues. The germline V and J ends were trimmed by 7 bases and 1 base, with 7 bases remaining between them. The germline V gene encodes CDR1 WSHSY and CDR2 SAAADI. The CDR3 DNA follows: TGCGCCAGCAATCCGGGGAACACCGGGGAGCTGTTTTTT. The encoded protein is CASNPGNTGELFF.

This clonotype was observed a handful of times. The chain has TRBV20-1 and TRBJ2-1; possibly TRBD2 for D (6 bases). The CDR3 has 9 amino acids. Looked up from germline, CDR1 is DFQATT and CDR2 is SNEGSKA (reference sequence). The CDR3 reads CRAGHEQFF. CDR3 coding DNA: TGCAGGGCGGGGCATGAGCAGTTCTTC.

This clonotype showed up many times. The genes are TRBV5-1 and TRBJ2-3; 8 nucleotides agree with TRBD1. CDR1 is SGHRS and CDR2 is YFSETQ in the germline V gene. CDR3 size: 14 residues. V lost 0 bases, J lost 6 bases, and 3 bases stayed unmatched. CDR3 loop: CASSLGGQADTQYF. DNA of the CDR3: TGCGCCAGCAGCTTGGGGGGACAGGCTGATACGCAGTATTTT. Complete variable domain (other parts from reference TRBV5-1 and TRBJ2-3): KAGVTQTPRYLIKTRGQQVTLSCSPISGHRSVSWYQQTPGQGLQFLFEYFSETQRNKGNFPGRFSGRQFSNSRSEMNVSTLELGDSALYLCASSLGGQADTQYFGPGTRLTVL.